These 30 T cell receptor beta chains were sequenced from one sample in a study of blood T cell repertoires in COVID-19. Libraries were prepared by immunoSEQ multiplex PCR; TCRdb keeps only in-frame clonotypes and omits some of them. The sample lists around 250,000 clones; 88% were seen once. The sequencing sample was made of peripheral blood. These receptor sequences come from a woman in her seventies with COVID-19, enrolled during active disease.

J is TRBJ1-1 and V is TRBV7-2; D gene uncertain. Germline CDR1 is SGHTA and CDR2 is FQGNSA. This CDR3 has 15 amino acids. Trimming took 1 base from V and 2 from J, leaving 11 bases between them. For the CDR3, the DNA is TGTGCCAGCAGCTTAGTTCCGGGGTCTAACACTGAAGCTTTCTTT. This encodes CASSLVPGSNTEAFF.

This chain joins TRBV27 and TRBJ1-6; TRBD1 matches at 7 bases. Germline V gene data show CDR1 as MNHEY and CDR2 as SMNVEV (reference sequence). The ends lost 2 bases at V and 2 bases at J; junction bases unmatched: 12. The CDR3 contains 19 residues. The CDR3 DNA follows: TGTGCCAGCAGTTTAACCCCACGGGACAGAACCACCTATAATTCACCCCTCCACTTT. Encoded protein: CASSLTPRDRTTYNSPLHF.

This clone appeared a single time. This chain joins TRBV24-1 and TRBJ2-2; 9 bases are a match to TRBD2. Germline V lookup: CDR1 KGHDR, CDR2 SFDVKD. Trimming at V came to 0 bases and at J to 3 bases, leaving 7 bases not matched to a gene. This CDR3 spans 18 amino acids. The CDR3 loop is CATSDLLSGSGDTGELFF. The DNA for the CDR3 is TGTGCCACCAGTGATTTGCTTAGCGGGAGCGGGGACACCGGGGAGCTGTTTTTT.

This chain joins TRBV19 and TRBJ1-1, with 9 bases lining up with TRBD1. Germline V gene lookup returns CDR1 LNHDA and CDR2 SQIVND (reference sequence). The CDR3 consists of 16 residues. V lost 5 bases, J lost 0 bases, and 7 bases stayed unmatched. The CDR3 DNA reads as TGTGCCAGTAGTCCCTGGACAGGGGCGATGAACACTGAAGCTTTCTTT. The encoded protein is CASSPWTGAMNTEAFF. Drawing the rest from reference TRBV19 and TRBJ1-1, the complete variable domain is DGGITQSPKYLFRKEGQNVTLSCEQNLNHDAMYWYRQDPGQGLRLIYYSQIVNDFQKGDIAEGYSVSREKKESFPLTVTSAQKNPTAFYLCASSPWTGAMNTEAFFGQGTRLTVV.

The CDR3 DNA sequence: TGCGCCAGCAGCCACCCCGGGACAGGGAATGAAAAACTGTTTTTT. Amino acids: CASSHPGTGNEKLFF. The rearrangement links TRBV4-1 to TRBJ1-4; 9 positions agree with TRBD1. V gave up 3 bases and J gave up 5 bases; unmatched junction bases: 4. This CDR3 is built from 15 residues. The germline V gene encodes CDR1 MGHRA and CDR2 YSYEKL.

V and J are TRBV29-1 and TRBJ2-7; 11 bases fit TRBD2. The CDR3 runs 13 residues. CDR1 is SQVTM, CDR2 ANQGSEA, per germline. The junction had 10 bases not matched to a gene; V was cut back by 6 bases and J by 9 bases. The CDR3: CSVELAGGLGQYF. The CDR3 DNA reads as TGCAGCGTGGAGCTAGCGGGAGGTTTGGGGCAGTACTTC.

This sequence joins TRBV5-1 and TRBJ2-7; 9 bases fit TRBD2. Germline CDR1 SGHRS, CDR2 YFSETQ. The CDR3 length is 16 residues. With V trimmed by 0 bases and J by 6 bases, 10 bases remained unmatched. This chain's CDR3 is CASSLGLAEGAGEQYF. The CDR3 DNA reads TGCGCCAGCAGCTTGGGACTAGCGGAGGGGGCAGGCGAGCAGTACTTC.

The chain carries TRBV19 and TRBJ2-7, with 11 positions matching TRBD2. CDR3 size: 18 residues. With V trimmed by 5 bases and J by 1 base, 13 bases remained unmatched. The germline V gene has CDR1 LNHDA and CDR2 SQIVND (reference sequence). The CDR3 DNA follows: TGTGCCAGTAGTTCTATGACTAGCGGGATGTACGGGTCCTACGAGCAGTACTTC. Protein product: CASSSMTSGMYGSYEQYF.

The V call is TRBV7-3, the J call TRBJ1-1, with 8 bases that match TRBD1. The J segment lost 4 bases and the V segment lost 5 bases, leaving 9 bases of the junction unmatched. CDR3 size: 15 residues. Germline V gives CDR1 SGHTA, CDR2 FQGTGA. For the CDR3, the DNA is TGTGCCAGCAGCCCAGGGGGCGGGGCGGGCACTGAAGCTTTCTTT. It codes for CASSPGGGAGTEAFF.

This CDR3 reads CASSYEREVPYEQYF. As DNA, the CDR3 is TGTGCCAGCAGTTACGAGCGGGAGGTCCCATACGAGCAGTACTTC. The chain employs TRBV6-2 or TRBV6-3 and TRBJ2-7, with 9 bases lining up with TRBD2. Germline V gene lookup returns CDR1 MNHEY and CDR2 SVGEGT. V shed 2 bases, J shed 4 bases, and the junction held 6 bases outside the gene matches. The CDR3 runs to 15 residues.

The V call is TRBV10-3, the J call TRBJ1-2; 9 bases are a match to TRBD1. The CDR3 runs to 17 residues. J gave up 0 bases and V 6 bases, and 11 bases lay outside the gene matches. Germline-derived CDR1 and CDR2 are ENHRY and SYGVKD. The CDR3 loop reads CAISELPGTGSNYGYTF. The CDR3 nucleotides are TGTGCCATCAGCGAACTACCCGGGACAGGGTCTAACTATGGCTACACCTTC.

This clone was seen more than once but under ten times. This chain joins TRBV6-2 or TRBV6-3 and TRBJ2-1; TRBD2 aligns across 14 bases. CDR1 and CDR2 from the germline V gene are MNHEY and SVGEGT. The CDR3 runs to 15 residues. V was clipped by 5 bases and J by 8 bases; unmatched bases: 5. The DNA of the CDR3 is TGTGCCAGCAGTCGACTAGCGGGAGGGATCTATGAGCAGTTCTTC. Translated: CASSRLAGGIYEQFF.

The V gene is TRBV7-3, the J gene TRBJ2-3; 7 positions agree with TRBD1. Per the germline V gene, CDR1 is SGHTA and CDR2 is FQGTGA. The CDR3 spans 14 residues. J lost 8 bases, V lost 5 bases, and 10 bases had no gene match. The CDR3 region has the DNA TGTGCCAGCAGCACGGGACGCTCAGGGGGTACGCAGTATTTT. It is translated as CASSTGRSGGTQYF. Full variable domain (remainder filled in from reference TRBV7-3 and TRBJ2-3): GAGVSQTPSNKVTEKGKYVELRCDPISGHTALYWYRQSLGQGPEFLIYFQGTGAADDSGLPNDRFFAVRPEGSVSTLKIQRTERGDSAVYLCASSTGRSGGTQYFGPGTRLTVL.

V usage is TRBV28 and J usage is TRBJ1-1, with D tentatively TRBD1 (5 bases). The CDR3 is 13 residues long. The ends were cut back, 4 bases at V and 2 bases at J, with 8 bases in the middle. Germline V CDR1 and CDR2: MDHEN, SYDVKM. The CDR3 reads CASSYRINTEAFF. The CDR3 DNA reads TGTGCCAGCAGTTACAGGATAAACACTGAAGCTTTCTTT.

The chain joins TRBV10-3 to TRBJ1-5; 7 nucleotides align to TRBD1. This CDR3 is 16 amino acids long. Germline V lookup: CDR1 ENHRY, CDR2 SYGVKD. V shed 3 bases and J 2 bases; nucleotides not matched to a gene: 7. In nucleotides, the CDR3 is TGTGCCATCAGTGAAAGGGCAGGGGGAGGCAATCAGCCCCAGCATTTT. Translated: CAISERAGGGNQPQHF.

J is TRBJ1-4 and V is TRBV7-2; TRBD1 aligns across 10 bases. The CDR3 has 15 residues. V was pared by 5 bases and J by 5 bases, with 5 bases of the junction left unmatched. Per germline, CDR1 SGHTA and CDR2 FQGNSA. CDR3 in amino acids: CASSRDRGGNEKLFF. The DNA for the CDR3 is TGTGCCAGCAGCAGGGACAGGGGCGGGAATGAAAAACTGTTTTTT.

This chain uses TRBV7-3 with TRBJ2-1; the match to TRBD2 covers 8 bases. Germline values: CDR1 SGHTA, CDR2 FQGTGA. The CDR3 spans 15 residues. The junction had 7 bases not matched to a gene; V was cut back by 3 bases and J by 6 bases. CDR3 DNA: TGTGCCAGCAGCTTTTTCGTCGGGGGGGTCAATGAGCAGTTCTTC. It yields the protein CASSFFVGGVNEQFF.

This chain links TRBV7-9 with TRBJ2-1; TRBD2 matches at 9 bases. Germline loops: CDR1 SEHNR, CDR2 FQNEAQ (reference sequence). This CDR3 region has 15 residues. J was trimmed by 4 bases and V by 4 bases; bases with no gene match: 5. The CDR3 sequence is CASSSTSGPYNEQFF. DNA of the CDR3: TGTGCCAGCAGCTCGACTAGCGGACCGTACAATGAGCAGTTCTTC.

The DNA of the CDR3 is TGTGCCAGCAGCGTAGCGGCGGGAATGAACACCGGGGAGCTGTTTTTT. Its protein product is CASSVAAGMNTGELFF. The chain couples TRBV9 to TRBJ2-2, with a weak D call TRBD2 (6 bases). The ends were cut back, 0 bases at V and 1 base at J, with 10 bases in the middle. Germline V CDR1 and CDR2: SGDLS, YYNGEE. The CDR3 has 16 residues.

This chain joins TRBV6-1 and TRBJ2-1, with 9 bases aligning to TRBD1. The CDR3 length is 17 residues. From germline, CDR1 is MNHNS and CDR2 SASEGT. V dropped 0 bases and J dropped 2; count of bases not matched to a gene: 5. CDR3 DNA sequence: TGTGCCAGCAGTGAAGCGGGCGGGACAGGGCCCTACAATGAGCAGTTCTTC. Translated, it gives CASSEAGGTGPYNEQFF.

The rearrangement links TRBV11-2 to TRBJ2-7; a possible D gene is TRBD2 (5 bases). This CDR3 is 13 amino acids long. Germline CDR1 is SGHAT and CDR2 is FQNNGV. Trimming stripped 3 bases from V and 5 bases from J, with 11 bases between. CDR3 loop: CASSLRRGDEQYF. Written as DNA, the CDR3 is TGTGCCAGCAGCTTGAGACGGGGAGACGAGCAGTACTTC.

The rearrangement joins TRBV6-6 to TRBJ1-1, with D perhaps matching TRBD1 (6 bases). Germline V CDR1 and CDR2: MNHNY, SVGAGI (reference sequence). The CDR3 loop spans 14 amino acids. The ends were cut back, 2 bases at V and 1 base at J, with 8 bases in the middle. The chain's CDR3 is CASSYETGNTEAFF. The CDR3, as DNA: TGTGCCAGCAGTTACGAGACAGGGAACACTGAAGCTTTCTTT.

The chain has TRBV7-2 and TRBJ2-3; 7 bases are a match to TRBD1. The CDR3 consists of 16 residues. Trimming at V came to 6 bases and at J to 4 bases, leaving 13 bases not matched to a gene. Germline lookup yields CDR1 SGHTA and CDR2 FQGNSA. The CDR3 coding sequence is TGTGCCAGCAGACCAACCTCGACAGGGATCGCAGATACGCAGTATTTT. It yields the protein CASRPTSTGIADTQYF.

The chain employs TRBV10-3 and TRBJ1-5; 7 bases fit TRBD1. Per the germline V gene, CDR1 is ENHRY and CDR2 is SYGVKD. The CDR3 has 12 residues. V dropped 10 bases and J dropped 4; count of bases not matched to a gene: 4. The CDR3 here is CASRTGNQPQHF. CDR3 nucleotide sequence: TGTGCCAGTCGGACAGGAAATCAGCCCCAGCATTTT.

The CDR3 DNA reads TGTGCCAGCAGCTTTAGCGGGAGGGCCTCTGTTACCGGGGAGCTGTTTTTT. Encoded protein: CASSFSGRASVTGELFF. The chain links TRBV11-3 to TRBJ2-2; TRBD2 matches at 11 bases. V lost 3 bases, J lost 5 bases, and 8 bases stayed unmatched. This CDR3 has 17 residues. CDR1 SGHNT and CDR2 YENEEA come from the germline V gene.

The chain has TRBV29-1 and TRBJ1-5, with TRBD1 matching over 8 bases. The CDR3 is 15 amino acids. V lost 2 bases, J lost 7 bases, and 10 bases stayed unmatched. Germline V lookup: CDR1 SQVTM, CDR2 ANQGSEA. Here the CDR3 reads CSVELADRGRQPQHF. The DNA of the CDR3 is TGCAGCGTTGAACTTGCAGACAGGGGTAGGCAGCCCCAGCATTTT.

The chain recombines TRBV3-1 (or the pseudogene TRBV3-2) with TRBJ2-1; 13 bases map to TRBD2. The CDR3 has 15 residues. The germline V gene has CDR1 LGHDT and CDR2 YNNKEL (reference sequence). With 3 bases clipped from V and 15 bases from J, the junction kept 11 bases outside the gene matches. CDR3 coding DNA: TGTGCCAGCAGCCAGGCCCGACTAGCGGGAGGAGCGGTGTTCTTC. It codes for CASSQARLAGGAVFF.

J is TRBJ2-7 and V is TRBV12-3 or TRBV12-4, with 10 bases that match TRBD1. J gave up 4 bases and V 6 bases, and 3 bases lay outside the gene matches. The CDR3 runs to 13 residues. The CDR3 loop reads CASRWDRGYEQYF. In nucleotides, the CDR3 is TGTGCCAGCAGGTGGGACAGGGGATACGAGCAGTACTTC.

The V call is TRBV2, the J call TRBJ2-6; 7 positions match TRBD1. V lost 4 bases and J lost 4; bases outside the gene matches: 4. Germline CDR1 is SNHLY and CDR2 is FYNNEI. The CDR3 spans 15 residues. The CDR3 sequence is CASSVQGRGANVLTF. As DNA, the CDR3 is TGTGCCAGCAGTGTACAGGGGCGCGGGGCCAACGTCCTGACTTTC.

V and J are TRBV19 and TRBJ2-5; 7 bases are shared with TRBD2. Germline trimming cut 1 base from V and 5 bases from J; bases unmatched to any gene: 4. The germline gives CDR1 LNHDA, CDR2 SQIVND (reference sequence). This CDR3 has 14 amino acids. CDR3 DNA: TGTGCCAGTAGTATAGGCGGGAGCCGGGAGACCCAGTACTTC. Translation: CASSIGGSRETQYF.